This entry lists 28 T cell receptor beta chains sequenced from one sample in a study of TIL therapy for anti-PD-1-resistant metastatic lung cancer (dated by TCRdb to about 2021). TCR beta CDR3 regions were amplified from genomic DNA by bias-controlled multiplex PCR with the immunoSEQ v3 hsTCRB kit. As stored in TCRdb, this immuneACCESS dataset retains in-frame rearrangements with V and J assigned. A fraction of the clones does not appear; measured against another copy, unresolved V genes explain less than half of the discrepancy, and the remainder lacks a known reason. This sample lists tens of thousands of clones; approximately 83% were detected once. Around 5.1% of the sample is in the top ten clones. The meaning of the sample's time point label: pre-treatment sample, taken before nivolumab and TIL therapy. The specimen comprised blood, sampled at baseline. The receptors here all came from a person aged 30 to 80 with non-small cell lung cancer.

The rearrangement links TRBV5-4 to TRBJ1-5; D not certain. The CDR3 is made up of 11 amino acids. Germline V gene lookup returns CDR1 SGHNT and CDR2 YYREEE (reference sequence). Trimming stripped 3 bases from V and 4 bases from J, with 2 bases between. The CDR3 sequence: CASSSNQPQHF. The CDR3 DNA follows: TGTGCCAGCAGCTCGAATCAGCCCCAGCATTTT.

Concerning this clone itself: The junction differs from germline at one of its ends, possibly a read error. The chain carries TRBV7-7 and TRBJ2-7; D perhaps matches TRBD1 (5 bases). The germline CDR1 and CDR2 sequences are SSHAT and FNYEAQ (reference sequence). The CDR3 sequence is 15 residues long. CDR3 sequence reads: CASSLGQGKSDEQYF. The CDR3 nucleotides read TGTGCTAGCAGCTTAGGGCAGGGAAAGTCGGACGAGCAGTACTTC.

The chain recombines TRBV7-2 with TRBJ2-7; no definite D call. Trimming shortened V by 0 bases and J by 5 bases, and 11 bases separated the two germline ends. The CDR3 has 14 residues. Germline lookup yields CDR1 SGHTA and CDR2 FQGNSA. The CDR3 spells CASSLAVPLDEQYF. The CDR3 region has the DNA TGTGCCAGCAGCTTAGCGGTTCCCTTGGACGAGCAGTACTTC.

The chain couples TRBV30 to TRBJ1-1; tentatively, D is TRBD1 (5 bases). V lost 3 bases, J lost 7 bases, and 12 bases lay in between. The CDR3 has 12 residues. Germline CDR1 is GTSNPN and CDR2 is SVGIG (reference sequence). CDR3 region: CAWSAGTGEAFF. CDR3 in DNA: TGTGCCTGGAGCGCCGGGACGGGTGAAGCTTTCTTT.

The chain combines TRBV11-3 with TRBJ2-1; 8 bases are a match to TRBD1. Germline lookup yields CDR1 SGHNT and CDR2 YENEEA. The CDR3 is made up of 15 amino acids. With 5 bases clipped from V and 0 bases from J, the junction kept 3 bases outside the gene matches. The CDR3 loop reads CASSTGTGSYNEQFF. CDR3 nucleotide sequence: TGTGCCAGCAGCACTGGGACAGGCTCCTACAATGAGCAGTTCTTC.

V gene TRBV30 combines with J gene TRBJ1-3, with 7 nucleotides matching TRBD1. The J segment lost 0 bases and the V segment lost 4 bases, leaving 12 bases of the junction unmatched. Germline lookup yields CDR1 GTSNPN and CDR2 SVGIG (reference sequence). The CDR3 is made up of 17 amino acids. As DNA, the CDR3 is TGTGCCTGGACGGTAGAGGGGGCCACCCTCTCTGGAAACACCATATATTTT. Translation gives CAWTVEGATLSGNTIYF.

The CDR3 DNA follows: TGTGCCAGCAGCCCCGACCGCATGACCCAGTACTTC. It translates to CASSPDRMTQYF. V usage is TRBV9 and J usage is TRBJ2-5; D is ambiguous. CDR1 is SGDLS and CDR2 is YYNGEE in the germline V gene. V was trimmed by 4 bases and J by 7 bases, leaving 11 bases between them. The CDR3 contains 12 residues.

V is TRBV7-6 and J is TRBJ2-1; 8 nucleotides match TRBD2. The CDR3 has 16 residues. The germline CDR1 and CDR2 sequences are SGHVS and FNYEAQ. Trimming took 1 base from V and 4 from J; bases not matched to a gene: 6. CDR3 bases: TGTGCCAGCAGCTTAGGTGGTGCGGGAGGATACAATGAGCAGTTCTTC. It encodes CASSLGGAGGYNEQFF.

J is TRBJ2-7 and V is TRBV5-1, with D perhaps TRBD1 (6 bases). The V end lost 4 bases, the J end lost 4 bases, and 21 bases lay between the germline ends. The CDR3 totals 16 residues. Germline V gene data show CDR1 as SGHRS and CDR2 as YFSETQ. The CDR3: CASSKTHGGGGYEQYF. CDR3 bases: TGCGCCAGCAGCAAGACACACGGTGGGGGCGGATACGAGCAGTACTTC.

CDR3 nucleotide sequence: TGTGCCAGCTCCCCGGGGGTCAATCAGCCCCAGCATTTT. It codes for CASSPGVNQPQHF. The chain couples TRBV18 to TRBJ1-5, with a tentative D call TRBD1 (5 bases). Trimming stripped 6 bases from V and 3 bases from J, with 9 bases between. Germline V gene lookup returns CDR1 KGHSH and CDR2 LQKENI. The CDR3 loop spans 13 amino acids. Full variable domain (outside the CDR3, taken from reference TRBV18 and TRBJ1-5): NAGVMQNPRHLVRRRGQEARLRCSPMKGHSHVYWYRQLPEEGLKFMVYLQKENIIDESGMPKERFSAEFPKEGPSILRIQQVVRGDSAAYFCASSPGVNQPQHFGDGTRLSIL.

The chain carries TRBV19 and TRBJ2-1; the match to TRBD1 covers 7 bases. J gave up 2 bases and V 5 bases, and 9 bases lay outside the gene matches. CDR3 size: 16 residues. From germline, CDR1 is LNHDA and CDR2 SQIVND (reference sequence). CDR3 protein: CASSYPTGEPYNEQFF. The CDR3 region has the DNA TGTGCCAGTAGTTATCCAACAGGGGAACCCTACAATGAGCAGTTCTTC.

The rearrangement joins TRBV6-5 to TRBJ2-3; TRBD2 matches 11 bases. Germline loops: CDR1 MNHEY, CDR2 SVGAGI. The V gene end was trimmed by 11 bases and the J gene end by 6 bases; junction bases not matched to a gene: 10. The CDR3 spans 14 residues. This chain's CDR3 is CAGLAGGLGDTQYF. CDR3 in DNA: TGTGCCGGTCTAGCGGGGGGTCTCGGGGATACGCAGTATTTT.

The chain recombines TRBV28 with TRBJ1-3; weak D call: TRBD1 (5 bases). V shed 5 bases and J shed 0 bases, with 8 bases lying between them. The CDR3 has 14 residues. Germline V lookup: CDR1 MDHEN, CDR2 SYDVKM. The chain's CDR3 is CASSGRGSGNTIYF. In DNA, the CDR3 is TGTGCCAGCAGTGGGAGGGGCTCTGGAAACACCATATATTTT. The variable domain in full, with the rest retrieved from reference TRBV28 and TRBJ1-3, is DVKVTQSSRYLVKRTGEKVFLECVQDMDHENMFWYRQDPGLGLRLIYFSYDVKMKEKGDIPEGYSVSREKKERFSLILESASTNQTSMYLCASSGRGSGNTIYFGEGSWLTVV.

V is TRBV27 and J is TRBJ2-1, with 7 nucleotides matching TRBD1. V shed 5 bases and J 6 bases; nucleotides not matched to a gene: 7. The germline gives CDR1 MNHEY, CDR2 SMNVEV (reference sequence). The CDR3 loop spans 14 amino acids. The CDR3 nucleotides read TGTGCCAGCAGTCACGACAGGGAGATCAATGAGCAGTTCTTC. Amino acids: CASSHDREINEQFF.

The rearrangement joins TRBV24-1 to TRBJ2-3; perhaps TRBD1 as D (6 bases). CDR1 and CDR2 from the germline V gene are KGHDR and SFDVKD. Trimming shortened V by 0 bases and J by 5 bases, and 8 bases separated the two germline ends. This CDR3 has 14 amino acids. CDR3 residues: CATSDLWGQDTQYF. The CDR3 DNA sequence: TGTGCCACCAGTGATTTGTGGGGGCAAGATACGCAGTATTTT.

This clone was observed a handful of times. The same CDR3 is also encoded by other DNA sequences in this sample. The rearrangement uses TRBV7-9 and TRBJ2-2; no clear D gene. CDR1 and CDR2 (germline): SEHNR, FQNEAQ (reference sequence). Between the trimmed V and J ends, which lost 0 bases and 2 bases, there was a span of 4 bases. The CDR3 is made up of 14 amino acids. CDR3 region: CASSLAGNTGELFF. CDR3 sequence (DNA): TGTGCCAGCAGCTTAGCGGGCAACACCGGGGAGCTGTTTTTT.

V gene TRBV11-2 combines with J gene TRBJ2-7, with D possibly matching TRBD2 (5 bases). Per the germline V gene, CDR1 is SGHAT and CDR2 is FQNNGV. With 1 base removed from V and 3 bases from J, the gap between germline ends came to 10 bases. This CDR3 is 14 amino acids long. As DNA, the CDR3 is TGTGCCAGCAGCTTAGTAGGGCGGGTCTACGAGCAGTACTTC. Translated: CASSLVGRVYEQYF.

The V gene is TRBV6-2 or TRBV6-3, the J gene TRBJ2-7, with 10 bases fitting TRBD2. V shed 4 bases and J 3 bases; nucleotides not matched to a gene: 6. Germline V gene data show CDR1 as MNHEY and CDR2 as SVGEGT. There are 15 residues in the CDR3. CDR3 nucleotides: TGTGCCAGCAGTTTGCTTCTAGCGGGAGTCTACGAGCAGTACTTC. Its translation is CASSLLLAGVYEQYF.

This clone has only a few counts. CDR3 residues: CASSSTGTRLTGELFF. CDR3 nucleotide sequence: TGTGCCAGTAGTTCAACCGGGACTCGCCTCACCGGGGAGCTGTTTTTT. The gene calls are TRBV19 and TRBJ2-2; weak D call: TRBD2 (6 bases). With 5 bases removed from V and 4 bases from J, the gap between germline ends came to 17 bases. This CDR3 has 16 amino acids. Germline V CDR1 and CDR2: LNHDA, SQIVND (reference sequence).

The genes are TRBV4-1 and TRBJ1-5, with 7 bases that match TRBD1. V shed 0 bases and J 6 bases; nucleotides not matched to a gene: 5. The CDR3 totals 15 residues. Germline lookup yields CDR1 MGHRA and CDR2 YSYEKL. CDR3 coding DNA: TGCGCCAGCAGCCAAGATAGACAGGGAGGTCAGCCCCAGCATTTT. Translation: CASSQDRQGGQPQHF.

The chain's CDR3 is CSASRGRQETQYF. The CDR3 nucleotides are TGCAGTGCTAGTAGAGGCAGACAAGAGACCCAGTACTTC. The rearrangement links TRBV20-1 to TRBJ2-5, with no clear D. Per germline, CDR1 DFQATT and CDR2 SNEGSKA (reference sequence). With 3 bases removed from V and 2 bases from J, the gap between germline ends came to 10 bases. CDR3 length equals 13 residues.

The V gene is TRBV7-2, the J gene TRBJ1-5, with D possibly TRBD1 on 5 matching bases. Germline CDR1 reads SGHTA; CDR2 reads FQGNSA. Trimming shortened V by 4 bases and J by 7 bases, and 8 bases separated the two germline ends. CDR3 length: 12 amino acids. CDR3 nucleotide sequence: TGTGCCAGCAGCTCACAGGACCAGCCCCAGCATTTT. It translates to CASSSQDQPQHF.

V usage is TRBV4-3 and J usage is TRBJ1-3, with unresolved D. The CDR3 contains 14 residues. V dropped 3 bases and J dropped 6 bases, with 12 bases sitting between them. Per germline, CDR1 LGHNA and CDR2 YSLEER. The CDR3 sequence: CASSHVRGINTIYF. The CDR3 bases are TGCGCCAGCAGCCATGTCCGGGGAATAAACACCATATATTTT.

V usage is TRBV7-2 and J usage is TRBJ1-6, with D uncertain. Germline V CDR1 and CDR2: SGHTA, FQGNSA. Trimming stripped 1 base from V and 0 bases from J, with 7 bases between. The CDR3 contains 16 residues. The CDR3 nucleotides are TGTGCCAGCAGCTTAGATAGAAGCTCCTATAATTCACCCCTCCACTTT. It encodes CASSLDRSSYNSPLHF.

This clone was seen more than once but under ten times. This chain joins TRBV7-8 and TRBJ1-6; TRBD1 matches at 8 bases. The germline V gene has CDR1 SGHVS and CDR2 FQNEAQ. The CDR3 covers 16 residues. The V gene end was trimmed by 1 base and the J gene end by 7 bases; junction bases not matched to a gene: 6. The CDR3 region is CASSLVPTGENSPLHF. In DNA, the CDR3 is TGTGCCAGCAGCTTAGTTCCGACAGGGGAAAATTCACCCCTCCACTTT.

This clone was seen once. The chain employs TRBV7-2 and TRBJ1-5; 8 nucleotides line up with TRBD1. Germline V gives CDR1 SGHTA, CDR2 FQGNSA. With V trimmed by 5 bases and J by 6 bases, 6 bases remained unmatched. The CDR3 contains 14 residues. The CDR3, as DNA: TGTGCCAGCAGCATGGACAGGGTGTTTCAGCCCCAGCATTTT. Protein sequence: CASSMDRVFQPQHF.

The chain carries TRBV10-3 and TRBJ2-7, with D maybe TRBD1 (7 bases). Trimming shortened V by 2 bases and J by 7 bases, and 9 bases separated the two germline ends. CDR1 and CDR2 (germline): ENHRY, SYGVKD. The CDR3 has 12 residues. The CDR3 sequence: CAISEQGGEQYF. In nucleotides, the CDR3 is TGTGCCATCAGTGAGCAGGGGGGAGAGCAGTACTTC.

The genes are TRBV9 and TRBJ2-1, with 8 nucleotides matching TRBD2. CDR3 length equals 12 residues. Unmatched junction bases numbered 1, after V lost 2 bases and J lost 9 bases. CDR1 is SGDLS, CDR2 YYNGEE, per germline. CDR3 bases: TGTGCCAGCAGCGTTCTAGCGGGTGAGCAGTTCTTC. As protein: CASSVLAGEQFF.